Shown below are 20 T cell receptor beta chains from a single sample sequenced in a study of blood T cell repertoires in COVID-19. Libraries were prepared by immunoSEQ multiplex PCR; TCRdb keeps only in-frame clonotypes and omits some of them. The sample holds 300,000 to 400,000 clones, more than 70% seen once. The sample consisted of PBMCs or T cells enriched from blood (not recorded which). Receptors were obtained from a woman younger than 30 who had recovered from COVID-19.

V usage is TRBV7-8 and J usage is TRBJ1-6; 8 bases line up with TRBD1. Unmatched junction bases numbered 6, after V lost 5 bases and J lost 6 bases. Germline CDR1 reads SGHVS; CDR2 reads FQNEAQ. This CDR3 is built from 15 residues. The CDR3 region is CASSLQGDLNSPLHF. CDR3 coding DNA: TGTGCCAGCAGCCTACAGGGGGATCTTAATTCACCCCTCCACTTT.

V is TRBV6-5 and J is TRBJ2-5; a weak D match, TRBD1 (5 bases). This CDR3 has 16 residues. Deletions cut 4 bases from V and 2 bases from J, with 17 bases between. Germline V gene lookup returns CDR1 MNHEY and CDR2 SVGAGI. The CDR3 here is CASSSLDTSLQETQYF. The CDR3, as DNA: TGTGCCAGCAGTTCTTTGGACACCTCACTTCAAGAGACCCAGTACTTC.

The CDR3 region has the DNA TGTGCCAGCAGTCACGGGACAGGGGAGTACGAGCAGTACTTC. It encodes CASSHGTGEYEQYF. The chain has TRBV6-2 or TRBV6-3 and TRBJ2-7, with TRBD1 matching 10 bases. The trim removed 5 bases at V and 4 bases at J, leaving 5 bases unmatched. CDR1 is MNHEY and CDR2 is SVGEGT in the germline V gene. The length of the CDR3 is 14 residues.

The chain carries TRBV7-6 and TRBJ1-4, with D perhaps TRBD1 (5 bases). V was pared by 3 bases and J by 1 base, with 18 bases between. Germline loops: CDR1 SGHVS, CDR2 FNYEAQ. This CDR3 has 18 residues. CDR3 region: CASSFSSPARGTNEKLFF. The CDR3 coding sequence is TGTGCCAGCAGCTTTTCTTCCCCAGCAAGGGGAACTAATGAAAAACTGTTTTTT.

The DNA of the CDR3 is TGTGCCAGCAGCTTAACCTCTGGACAGTCTAACACCGGGGAGCTGTTTTTT. Translated, it gives CASSLTSGQSNTGELFF. The V gene is TRBV7-3, the J gene TRBJ2-2, with D tentatively TRBD1 (6 bases). CDR1 and CDR2 from the germline V gene are SGHTA and FQGTGA. The CDR3 has 17 residues. V shed 0 bases and J shed 2 bases, with 13 bases lying between them.

The rearrangement joins TRBV19 to TRBJ2-2; tentatively, D is TRBD2 (6 bases). CDR3 length equals 17 residues. Germline-derived CDR1 and CDR2 are LNHDA and SQIVND (reference sequence). Trimming pared 0 bases from V and 1 base from J, leaving 12 bases between. The CDR3 spells CASSIDQRRGNTGELFF. CDR3 DNA sequence: TGTGCCAGTAGTATAGATCAAAGGCGGGGGAACACCGGGGAGCTGTTTTTT.

The chain employs TRBV4-3 and TRBJ1-6; D might be TRBD1 (6 bases). Germline V gene data show CDR1 as LGHNA and CDR2 as YSLEER. The V end was cut by 0 bases, the J end by 10 bases, with 13 bases between. There are 15 residues in the CDR3. In DNA form, the CDR3 reads TGCGCCAGCAGCCAAGAATCGCAGGGGAAATCACCCCTCCACTTT. It specifies CASSQESQGKSPLHF.

J is TRBJ1-2 and V is TRBV4-3; TRBD1 is a possible D gene (6 bases). CDR1 and CDR2 (germline): LGHNA, YSLEER. This CDR3 spans 13 amino acids. Trimming stripped 3 bases from V and 8 bases from J, with 13 bases between. CDR3 residues: CASSHGGGRGYTF. The CDR3 nucleotides are TGCGCCAGCAGCCATGGGGGGGGGCGAGGCTACACCTTC.

This sequence joins TRBV7-3 and TRBJ2-3, with 8 bases aligning to TRBD2. V dropped 3 bases and J dropped 2; count of bases not matched to a gene: 13. The CDR3 loop spans 18 amino acids. Germline values: CDR1 SGHTA, CDR2 FQGTGA. DNA for the CDR3: TGTGCCAGCAGCTTTAGCGGGGTATTGTATGGGTACACAGATACGCAGTATTTT. This codes for CASSFSGVLYGYTDTQYF.

The chain carries TRBV4-1 and TRBJ1-1, with 7 bases fitting TRBD1. The J segment lost 2 bases and the V segment lost 0 bases, leaving 6 bases of the junction unmatched. The germline gives CDR1 MGHRA, CDR2 YSYEKL. CDR3 length: 16 residues. The CDR3 DNA reads TGCGCCAGCAGCCAAGAGAGCGACAGGGTAAACACTGAAGCTTTCTTT. This codes for CASSQESDRVNTEAFF.

This chain links TRBV10-3 with TRBJ2-1; D might be TRBD2 (6 bases). The CDR3 runs to 13 residues. Germline CDR1 and CDR2: ENHRY and SYGVKD. V lost 2 bases and J 12 bases, leaving 14 bases between the germline ends. The CDR3, as DNA: TGTGCCATCAGTGAGGTCCCTGTGCGGGGGCAGTTCTTC. Protein product: CAISEVPVRGQFF.

The rearrangement links TRBV18 to TRBJ1-2, with 9 bases identical to TRBD1. The CDR3 extends over 16 amino acids. After removal of 3 bases from V and 2 bases from J, the junction contained 7 bases not matched to a gene. Germline lookup yields CDR1 KGHSH and CDR2 LQKENI. The CDR3 region has the DNA TGTGCCAGCTCACCCGGACAGGGGCCCAGGAACTATGGCTACACCTTC. This codes for CASSPGQGPRNYGYTF.

V gene TRBV5-1 combines with J gene TRBJ1-1; perhaps TRBD1 as D (5 bases). The germline gives CDR1 SGHRS, CDR2 YFSETQ. V was pared by 0 bases and J by 5 bases, with 14 bases between. This CDR3 contains 15 residues. DNA of the CDR3: TGCGCCAGCAGCTTGGTACGGGGGGTGGAGACTGAAGCTTTCTTT. It specifies CASSLVRGVETEAFF.

This sequence joins TRBV7-2 and TRBJ2-7; D possibly corresponds to TRBD1 (6 bases). The CDR3 contains 14 residues. Germline V lookup: CDR1 SGHTA, CDR2 FQGNSA. V was clipped by 0 bases and J by 1 base, with 7 bases between them. The CDR3 is CASSLATGSYEQYF. Written as DNA, the CDR3 is TGTGCCAGCAGCTTAGCGACAGGATCCTACGAGCAGTACTTC.

This clone came up once. The chain carries TRBV6-5 and TRBJ1-5; TRBD1 aligns across 7 bases. The germline V gene has CDR1 MNHEY and CDR2 SVGAGI. The trim removed 6 bases at V and 2 bases at J, leaving 7 bases unmatched. There are 15 residues in the CDR3. The CDR3 bases are TGTGCCAGCAGGACTACAGGGGTGGGCAATCAGCCCCAGCATTTT. Translated, it gives CASRTTGVGNQPQHF.

This clone was seen more than once but under ten times. This sequence joins TRBV6-4 and TRBJ2-1; 11 bases match TRBD1. The CDR3 runs 15 residues. Trimming removed 0 bases from V and 9 bases from J; junction bases left unmatched: 4. Per the germline V gene, CDR1 is MRHNA and CDR2 is SNTAGT. The DNA of the CDR3 is TGTGCCAGCAGTGACTCGGGGACAGGGGGAGGTGAGCAGTTCTTC. Protein product: CASSDSGTGGGEQFF.

This chain joins TRBV27 and TRBJ1-2; TRBD1 is a possible D gene (6 bases). This CDR3 has 15 residues. The V gene's germline CDR1 is MNHEY and CDR2 SMNVEV (reference sequence). Trimming shortened V by 2 bases and J by 2 bases, and 12 bases separated the two germline ends. CDR3: CASSLGQSFNYGYTF. The CDR3 region has the DNA TGTGCCAGCAGTTTAGGACAGTCTTTCAACTATGGCTACACCTTC.

V usage is TRBV7-9 and J usage is TRBJ2-5; D might be TRBD1 (6 bases). V lost 3 bases and J lost 5, with 10 bases in between. Germline V CDR1 and CDR2: SEHNR, FQNEAQ (reference sequence). The CDR3 has 13 amino acids. The CDR3, as DNA: TGTGCCAGCAGCTTGCCTAGGGGGGAGACCCAGTACTTC. This sequence encodes CASSLPRGETQYF.

The chain joins TRBV21-1 to TRBJ1-1. TRBV21-1 is an annotated pseudogene. This CDR3 is 9 amino acids long. The CDR3 DNA follows: TGTGCCACCGACACTGAAGCTTTCTTT. Translated: CATDTEAFF.

The chain recombines TRBV29-1 with TRBJ1-2; a possible D gene is TRBD1 (6 bases). V shed 8 bases and J shed 6 bases, with 22 bases lying between them. The CDR3 totals 14 residues. CDR1 and CDR2 from the germline V gene are SQVTM and ANQGSEA. As DNA, the CDR3 is TGCAGCCACGACACCCTTACAGGGCTGCATGGCTACACCTTC. This codes for CSHDTLTGLHGYTF.